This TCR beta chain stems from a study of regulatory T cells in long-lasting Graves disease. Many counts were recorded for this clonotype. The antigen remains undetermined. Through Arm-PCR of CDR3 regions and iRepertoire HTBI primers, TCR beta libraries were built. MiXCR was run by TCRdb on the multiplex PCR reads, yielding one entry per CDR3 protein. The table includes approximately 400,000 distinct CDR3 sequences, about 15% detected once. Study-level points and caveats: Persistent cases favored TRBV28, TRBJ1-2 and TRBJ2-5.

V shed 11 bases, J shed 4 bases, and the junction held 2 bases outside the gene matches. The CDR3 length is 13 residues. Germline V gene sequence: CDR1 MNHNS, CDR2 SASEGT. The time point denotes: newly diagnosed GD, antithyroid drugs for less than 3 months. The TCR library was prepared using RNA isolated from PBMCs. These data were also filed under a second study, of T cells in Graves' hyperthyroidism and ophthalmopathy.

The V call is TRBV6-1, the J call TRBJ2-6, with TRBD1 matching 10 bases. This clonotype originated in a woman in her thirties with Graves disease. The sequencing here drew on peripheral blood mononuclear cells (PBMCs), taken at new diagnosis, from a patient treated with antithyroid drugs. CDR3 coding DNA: TGTGCCGGGACAGGGGCCGGGGCCAACGTCCTGACTTTC. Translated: CAGTGAGANVLTF.